This T cell receptor (beta chain) was documented in a study of blood T cell repertoires in COVID-19 (dated by TCRdb to the early 2020s). In terms of the full investigation: Samples covering the acute and convalescent phases of COVID-19 were provided by collaborators in the United States, Italy and Spain. The material from the prospective study consisted of cDNA or gDNA derived from T cells, B-cell-depleted T cells, or PBMCs. Deeply sampled blood TCRbeta repertoires from subjects exposed to, actively infected with, or recovered from COVID-19 were included in the dataset. The repertoires were made available in a free public database intended to serve as a resource for research on the immune response to SARS-CoV-2. Samples were obtained from the ongoing ImmuneRACE study (first 160 participants) and from 1,254 subjects provided by 6 global collaborators. The sample metadata nearly always contained a de-identified subject ID, COVID-19 status, age in years and sex. HLA class I and class II types, where available, came from metadata supplied by the sample provider rather than from assay-based typing.

The research as a whole found: Clinical and demographic metadata were provided uncurated, with the amount varying by source and participant.

TCRbeta CDR3 regions were amplified from genomic DNA by means of the immunoSEQ Assay, a bias-controlled multiplex PCR. The authors processed their data as follows. Within the assay, amplification of reference gene primers was used to estimate how many nucleated cells each sample contained. Sequence reads were collapsed and filtered to measure the absolute abundance of every unique TCRbeta CDR3 rearrangement. For each sample, productive Simpson clonality was calculated by taking the square root of Simpson's diversity index across productive rearrangements. TCRdb provides this immuneACCESS table in a form limited to in-frame rearrangements. Some clones are lacking; in checked studies, under half of them reflect an unresolved V gene, and why the rest are absent is not known. That table gives V, J and clone size, and the DNA gave D and trimming. The sample data list hundreds of thousands of clones, and about 87% of these were observed just once. The biggest ten clones account for under 3.5% of the sample.

Participants in the prospective study were aged roughly 18 to 100 years, lived in some 24 United States geographic areas, and enrolled through a virtual design. To assign participants to cohorts, the prospective study relied on clinical history that participants themselves reported in a screening survey and a study questionnaire. ImmuneRACE Cohort 3 recovered participants were defined by two consecutive negative NP/OP PCR tests, healthcare professional clearance, or symptom resolution. Mobile phlebotomists in the prospective study collected whole blood, serum and a nasopharyngeal or oropharyngeal swab from every participant. Prospective study participants could optionally give additional blood draws and questionnaires over an approximately two-month period. Before DNA extraction, blood samples from the prospective study were shipped at room temperature or frozen. Regarding this clone: Its antigen specificity is not known. No quality values exist for individual bases; no much larger clone is one base distant.

CDR1 is given as SGHTA and CDR2 as FQGNSA, both from the germline V gene. Spanning cysteine to phenylalanine, the CDR3 consists of 15 amino acids. Only CDR3 DNA is held: 45 bases, read in frame from base 1. V sheds 3 bases and J sheds 6 bases, leaving 14 bases between their ends. The chain is encoded by TRBV7-2 joined to TRBJ2-2; the D gene is possibly TRBD2, with 7 bases matching. The source of this sequence is a woman in her 50s who had recovered from COVID-19. The sequencing input was PBMCs or T cells enriched from blood (not recorded which). The CDR3 has the sequence CASSFFTGGPGELFF. The DNA is TGTGCCAGCAGCTTTTTTACCGGGGGGCCCGGGGAGCTGTTTTTT.